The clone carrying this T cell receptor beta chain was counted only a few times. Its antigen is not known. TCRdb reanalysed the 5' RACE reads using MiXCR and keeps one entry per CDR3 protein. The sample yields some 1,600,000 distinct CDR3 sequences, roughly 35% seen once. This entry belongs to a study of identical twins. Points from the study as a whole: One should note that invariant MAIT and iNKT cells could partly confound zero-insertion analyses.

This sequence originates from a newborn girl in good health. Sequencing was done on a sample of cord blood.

The CDR3 DNA sequence: TGCGCCAGCAGCACGGGACTAGCGGGAGGGCCCGACGAGCAGTACTTC. It is translated as CASSTGLAGGPDEQYF. The chain links TRBV5-1 to TRBJ2-7; 16 nucleotides line up with TRBD2. CDR3 length equals 16 residues. J gave up 5 bases and V 4 bases, and 6 bases lay outside the gene matches. Germline values: CDR1 SGHRS, CDR2 YFSETQ.